Listed here are 24 T cell receptor beta chains from one sample, sequenced in a study of T cells in localized non-small cell lung cancer. Measured with immunoSEQ multiplex PCR; TCRdb has only the in-frame clones, and not every one. The table includes under 10,000 clones, about nine tenths detected once. The material sequenced was peripheral blood, taken before any cancer treatment. The receptors originated from a male donor at least 60 years old with stage III squamous cell lung carcinoma.

The V and J genes are TRBV7-2 and TRBJ1-6; no definite D call. Trimming removed 5 bases from V and 10 bases from J, with 15 bases in between. This CDR3 is 14 amino acids long. The germline gives CDR1 SGHTA, CDR2 FQGNSA. The CDR3 sequence is CASSDTAGQSPLHF. CDR3 sequence (DNA): TGTGCCAGCAGCGACACGGCAGGCCAGTCACCCCTCCACTTT.

The chain combines TRBV6-1 with TRBJ1-1, with 7 bases identical to TRBD1. V lost 6 bases and J lost 2; bases outside the gene matches: 6. CDR3 length: 14 amino acids. Germline CDR1 reads MNHNS; CDR2 reads SASEGT. The CDR3 is CASRSGQPNTEAFF. DNA of the CDR3: TGTGCCAGCAGGTCGGGACAGCCAAACACTGAAGCTTTCTTT.

This clone was observed a few times. This chain links TRBV7-3 with TRBJ2-5; perhaps TRBD1 as D (6 bases). The V gene's germline CDR1 is SGHTA and CDR2 FQGTGA. Trimming left V 5 bases short and J 2 bases short, with 12 bases between. This CDR3 is built from 14 residues. CDR3 amino acids: CASSLDSLQETQYF. CDR3 bases: TGTGCCAGCAGCCTGGACAGTTTACAAGAGACCCAGTACTTC. Using reference TRBV7-3 and TRBJ2-5 for the parts outside the CDR3, the full variable domain is GAGVSQTPSNKVTEKGKYVELRCDPISGHTALYWYRQSLGQGPEFLIYFQGTGAADDSGLPNDRFFAVRPEGSVSTLKIQRTERGDSAVYLCASSLDSLQETQYFGPGTRLLVL.

This clone is categorized as large. The chain carries TRBV7-9 and TRBJ2-7; D is possibly TRBD1 (6 bases). The CDR3 contains 16 residues. The V gene's germline CDR1 is SEHNR and CDR2 FQNEAQ (reference sequence). Trimming removed 1 base at V and 2 bases at J, with 15 bases between. The CDR3 loop reads CASSLEYDRRPYEQYF. The CDR3 nucleotides read TGTGCCAGCAGCTTAGAATACGACAGGAGACCCTACGAGCAGTACTTC.

This clone appeared a single time. The chain carries TRBV10-3 and TRBJ2-3; 13 bases agree with TRBD2. Trimming cost V 0 bases and J 2 bases; bases outside gene matches: 5. The CDR3 length is 18 residues. Germline CDR1 is ENHRY and CDR2 is SYGVKD. The CDR3 DNA reads TGTGCCATCAGTGAGTCTACTAGCGGGGGGGATATCACAGATACGCAGTATTTT. It yields the protein CAISESTSGGDITDTQYF.

The rearrangement joins TRBV19 to TRBJ1-1; D perhaps matches TRBD1 (5 bases). CDR3 length: 13 amino acids. Germline lookup yields CDR1 LNHDA and CDR2 SQIVND (reference sequence). The V gene lost 6 bases and the J gene lost 0 bases, with 8 bases spanning the gap. The CDR3 nucleotides read TGTGCCAGTAGGGACAAGATGAACACTGAAGCTTTCTTT. Translated, it gives CASRDKMNTEAFF.

The J gene is TRBJ1-5, the V gene TRBV5-1; D remains unclear. Trimming stripped 1 base from V and 2 bases from J, with 4 bases between. The CDR3 is made up of 13 amino acids. Germline lookup yields CDR1 SGHRS and CDR2 YFSETQ. The CDR3 nucleotides are TGCGCCAGCAGCTTGTCAGGCAATCAGCCCCAGCATTTT. Encoded protein: CASSLSGNQPQHF.

This clone has only one observation. This chain joins TRBV5-1 and TRBJ2-4, with D possibly matching TRBD1 (6 bases). Germline V CDR1 and CDR2: SGHRS, YFSETQ. This CDR3 contains 18 residues. V was clipped by 0 bases and J by 8 bases, with 24 bases between them. CDR3 region: CASSLGGGPTGWGDIQYF. The DNA for the CDR3 is TGCGCCAGCAGCTTGGGAGGAGGACCAACAGGGTGGGGAGACATTCAGTACTTC.

The CDR3 loop is CASSLVGDMNTEAFF. For the CDR3, the DNA is TGTGCCAGCAGCTTAGTGGGGGACATGAACACTGAAGCTTTCTTT. The genes are TRBV7-9 and TRBJ1-1; possibly TRBD1 for D (6 bases). V gave up 1 base and J gave up 0 bases, with 9 bases separating them. The CDR3 loop spans 15 amino acids. CDR1 is SEHNR, CDR2 FQNEAQ, per germline (reference sequence).

This chain uses TRBV28 with TRBJ1-1, with 7 positions matching TRBD1. Germline V CDR1 and CDR2: MDHEN, SYDVKM. The CDR3 is 16 amino acids. With 5 bases clipped from V and 4 bases from J, the junction kept 13 bases outside the gene matches. The CDR3 loop is CASSPPGTGASTEAFF. The CDR3 DNA follows: TGTGCCAGCAGTCCCCCCGGAACAGGGGCGAGCACTGAAGCTTTCTTT.

This clone was detected once. The rearrangement links TRBV5-1 to TRBJ2-5; 8 bases align to TRBD2. CDR1 and CDR2 (germline): SGHRS, YFSETQ. J lost 5 bases, V lost 0 bases, and 3 bases had no gene match. The CDR3 is made up of 14 amino acids. The CDR3, as DNA: TGCGCCAGCAGCTTGGAGTTAGCGGGGGAGACCCAGTACTTC. It is translated as CASSLELAGETQYF. The variable domain in full, completed from reference TRBV5-1 and TRBJ2-5, reads KAGVTQTPRYLIKTRGQQVTLSCSPISGHRSVSWYQQTPGQGLQFLFEYFSETQRNKGNFPGRFSGRQFSNSRSEMNVSTLELGDSALYLCASSLELAGETQYFGPGTRLLVL.

The genes are TRBV7-9 and TRBJ2-5; a weak D match, TRBD2 (5 bases). CDR1 and CDR2 (germline): SEHNR, FQNEAQ (reference sequence). The CDR3 covers 15 residues. Deletions cut 0 bases from V and 5 bases from J, with 13 bases between. The CDR3 nucleotides read TGTGCCAGCAGCTTAGCGAGGGCGCGAAGGGAGACCCAGTACTTC. Residues: CASSLARARRETQYF.

The rearrangement joins TRBV11-2 to TRBJ1-5; D call uncertain. Trimming shortened V by 4 bases and J by 0 bases, and 4 bases separated the two germline ends. The CDR3 runs to 13 residues. The V gene's germline CDR1 is SGHAT and CDR2 FQNNGV. The CDR3 protein is CASSSNSNQPQHF. In DNA, the CDR3 is TGTGCCAGCAGCTCCAATAGCAATCAGCCCCAGCATTTT.

The gene calls are TRBV7-3 and TRBJ2-3, with 7 bases identical to TRBD2. The CDR3 has 14 amino acids. Germline trimming cut 3 bases from V and 4 bases from J; bases unmatched to any gene: 4. Germline lookup yields CDR1 SGHTA and CDR2 FQGTGA. The CDR3 is CASSLSGRADTQYF. The CDR3 nucleotides are TGTGCCAGCAGCTTGTCAGGGAGGGCAGATACGCAGTATTTT.

This rearrangement joins TRBV5-6 to TRBJ1-4; D not certain. Germline V gene data show CDR1 as SGHDT and CDR2 as YYEEEE. The V gene lost 0 bases and the J gene lost 8 bases, with 20 bases spanning the gap. CDR3 length equals 17 residues. The chain's CDR3 is CASSLGLDAAHKEKLFF. CDR3 nucleotides: TGTGCCAGCAGCTTGGGGCTCGACGCAGCCCATAAAGAAAAACTGTTTTTT.

V is TRBV9 and J is TRBJ2-3, with 11 bases lining up with TRBD2. The ends lost 0 bases at V and 1 base at J; junction bases unmatched: 4. This CDR3 region has 17 residues. Germline CDR1 reads SGDLS; CDR2 reads YYNGEE. CDR3 nucleotides: TGTGCCAGCAGCGTAGCTGGGACTAGCGGAGGCACAGATACGCAGTATTTT. This encodes CASSVAGTSGGTDTQYF.

CDR3 amino acids: CASSYSLETYEQYF. The CDR3 DNA reads TGTGCCAGCAGTTACTCGCTGGAAACCTACGAGCAGTACTTC. V usage is TRBV6-5 and J usage is TRBJ2-7; D gene ambiguous. From germline, CDR1 is MNHEY and CDR2 SVGAGI. V lost 0 bases to trimming and J lost 2 bases, with 8 bases between them. The CDR3 sequence is 14 residues long.

This clone came up once. The rearrangement joins TRBV6-5 to TRBJ1-1, with D hard to call. The CDR3 has 14 residues. Germline V lookup: CDR1 MNHEY, CDR2 SVGAGI. Deletions cut 0 bases from V and 3 bases from J, with 8 bases between. This CDR3 reads CASSYSEEDTEAFF. The CDR3 nucleotides read TGTGCCAGCAGTTACTCCGAAGAGGACACTGAAGCTTTCTTT.

This rearrangement joins TRBV15 to TRBJ2-1, with D hard to call. CDR3 length: 13 amino acids. The germline V gene encodes CDR1 LNHNV and CDR2 YYDKDF (reference sequence). V dropped 0 bases and J dropped 8 bases, with 8 bases sitting between them. The CDR3 region is CATSRDAGHEQFF. The CDR3 DNA is TGTGCCACCAGCAGAGATGCCGGCCATGAGCAGTTCTTC.

The count of this clone is one. This chain uses TRBV7-9 with TRBJ1-5; D gene ambiguous. Trimming took 1 base from V and 4 from J, leaving 8 bases between them. This CDR3 has 14 residues. Germline CDR1 SEHNR, CDR2 FQNEAQ (reference sequence). CDR3 in amino acids: CASSLGGPNQPQHF. The CDR3 bases are TGTGCCAGCAGCTTAGGAGGGCCTAATCAGCCCCAGCATTTT.

This clone was seen just once. The chain is built from TRBV18 and TRBJ1-2; 8 nucleotides line up with TRBD1. The CDR3 has 16 amino acids. J was trimmed by 1 base and V by 1 base; bases with no gene match: 5. Germline-derived CDR1 and CDR2 are KGHSH and LQKENI. CDR3 region: CASSPQQGAGNYGYTF. DNA of the CDR3: TGTGCCAGCTCACCACAGCAGGGGGCCGGTAACTATGGCTACACCTTC.

This rearrangement joins TRBV5-1 to TRBJ2-2; a weak D match, TRBD2 (6 bases). V lost 5 bases and J 0 bases, leaving 14 bases between the germline ends. The CDR3 loop spans 16 amino acids. Germline V CDR1 and CDR2: SGHRS, YFSETQ. CDR3 amino acids: CASRGGALTNTGELFF. In DNA, the CDR3 is TGCGCCAGCAGAGGAGGGGCCCTCACGAACACCGGGGAGCTGTTTTTT.

This chain links TRBV7-3 with TRBJ1-5; 7 bases line up with TRBD1. Trimming removed 2 bases from V and 3 bases from J; junction bases left unmatched: 4. Germline values: CDR1 SGHTA, CDR2 FQGTGA. CDR3 size: 15 residues. CDR3 coding DNA: TGTGCCAGCAGCTTACAGGACAGGATCAATCAGCCCCAGCATTTT. Amino acid sequence: CASSLQDRINQPQHF. Full variable domain (outside the CDR3, taken from reference TRBV7-3 and TRBJ1-5): GAGVSQTPSNKVTEKGKYVELRCDPISGHTALYWYRQSLGQGPEFLIYFQGTGAADDSGLPNDRFFAVRPEGSVSTLKIQRTERGDSAVYLCASSLQDRINQPQHFGDGTRLSIL.

This chain uses TRBV30 with TRBJ2-3, with 13 bases fitting TRBD2. The CDR3 contains 15 residues. Looked up from germline, CDR1 is GTSNPN and CDR2 is SVGIG (reference sequence). J lost 11 bases, V lost 4 bases, and 12 bases had no gene match. The CDR3 loop reads CAWNPGLAGPGGQYF. The CDR3 coding sequence is TGTGCCTGGAACCCGGGACTAGCGGGGCCCGGGGGGCAGTATTTT.